The next 12 T cell receptor beta chains were all read from a single sample in a study of cytomegalovirus exposure and HLA in healthy donors. The PCR ran on 60 Vbeta and 13 Jbeta primers. Data came from immunoSEQ multiplex PCR; TCRdb stores just in-frame clones and leaves some out. Altogether about 130,000 clones are present, more than 80% being singletons, with the ten largest covering approximately 6.4%. The sequencing sample was made of PBMCs. These receptor sequences come from a woman aged 30 to 39 in good health and CMV-seropositive.

This clone was picked up one time. The chain couples TRBV5-8 to TRBJ2-1; D might be TRBD1 (6 bases). The CDR3 contains 14 residues. The germline V and J ends were trimmed by 0 bases and 6 bases, with 10 bases remaining between them. Looked up from germline, CDR1 is SGHTS and CDR2 is YDEGEE. CDR3 in DNA: TGTGCCAGCAGCTTGGGGGCAGGGGTCAATGAGCAGTTCTTC. As protein: CASSLGAGVNEQFF.

The chain carries TRBV28 and TRBJ1-6; D perhaps matches TRBD1 (6 bases). CDR3 length equals 15 residues. CDR1 is MDHEN, CDR2 SYDVKM, per germline. With 6 bases removed from V and 15 bases from J, the gap between germline ends came to 24 bases. Written as DNA, the CDR3 is TGTGCCAGCAGCCCTACCCAGGGACACCTACGGCTCCTCCACTTT. Translating it yields CASSPTQGHLRLLHF.

The chain combines TRBV6-6 with TRBJ2-7, with D perhaps matching TRBD1 (6 bases). The CDR3 extends over 14 amino acids. V lost 7 bases and J 7 bases, leaving 20 bases between the germline ends. Per the germline V gene, CDR1 is MNHNY and CDR2 is SVGAGI (reference sequence). The CDR3 is CASILFSGVGEQYF. DNA of the CDR3: TGTGCCAGCATTTTATTCTCAGGGGTCGGGGAGCAGTACTTC.

The J gene is TRBJ2-2, the V gene TRBV9, with 15 bases fitting TRBD2. From germline, CDR1 is SGDLS and CDR2 YYNGEE. J gave up 3 bases and V 6 bases, and 3 bases lay outside the gene matches. There are 16 residues in the CDR3. The CDR3 loop is CASTGLAGGDTGELFF. CDR3 in DNA: TGTGCCAGCACAGGACTAGCGGGGGGGGACACCGGGGAGCTGTTTTTT.

The chain is built from TRBV5-1 and TRBJ1-1; D gene ambiguous. The CDR3 loop spans 15 amino acids. Looked up from germline, CDR1 is SGHRS and CDR2 is YFSETQ. Trimming pared 0 bases from V and 0 bases from J, leaving 9 bases between. The CDR3 nucleotides are TGCGCCAGCAGCTTGGGGGCCTCCATGAACACTGAAGCTTTCTTT. Amino acid sequence: CASSLGASMNTEAFF.

This chain connects TRBV29-1 to TRBJ1-1, with 8 bases fitting TRBD1. Trimming cost V 7 bases and J 4 bases; bases outside gene matches: 8. Germline values: CDR1 SQVTM, CDR2 ANQGSEA. This CDR3 contains 13 residues. The CDR3 region is CSASQGEGTEAFF. DNA of the CDR3: TGCAGCGCCTCACAGGGGGAAGGCACTGAAGCTTTCTTT.

This chain joins TRBV5-1 and TRBJ1-2; 8 nucleotides align to TRBD1. The CDR3 totals 14 residues. Germline V gene sequence: CDR1 SGHRS, CDR2 YFSETQ. The junction had 16 bases not matched to a gene; V was cut back by 5 bases and J by 13 bases. The CDR3 loop is CASRPTGVINVGTF. The CDR3 DNA is TGCGCCAGCAGGCCGACAGGGGTGATCAACGTCGGCACCTTC.

This sequence joins TRBV5-1 and TRBJ1-1; possible D gene TRBD1, 6 bases. CDR3 length: 15 residues. Trimming took 4 bases from V and 5 from J, leaving 18 bases between them. CDR1 SGHRS and CDR2 YFSETQ come from the germline V gene. The CDR3 nucleotides are TGCGCCAGCAGCGTAGGGGGGGTGGCGGGGACTGAAGCTTTCTTT. Protein sequence: CASSVGGVAGTEAFF.

The chain couples TRBV30 to TRBJ1-3; D is ambiguous. CDR1 and CDR2 from the germline V gene are GTSNPN and SVGIG (reference sequence). Trimming pared 5 bases from V and 0 bases from J, leaving 8 bases between. This CDR3 comprises 13 residues. The CDR3 coding sequence is TGTGCCTGGTCGGGGAGCTCTGGAAACACCATATATTTT. Translated: CAWSGSSGNTIYF. Using reference TRBV30 and TRBJ1-3 for the parts outside the CDR3, the full variable domain is SQTIHQWPATLVQPVGSPLSLECTVEGTSNPNLYWYRQAAGRGLQLLFYSVGIGQISSEVPQNLSASRPQDRQFILSSKKLLLSDSGFYLCAWSGSSGNTIYFGEGSWLTVV.

The V gene is TRBV19, the J gene TRBJ2-1; 10 bases agree with TRBD1. CDR1 is LNHDA and CDR2 is SQIVND in the germline V gene (reference sequence). The J segment lost 5 bases and the V segment lost 4 bases, leaving 2 bases of the junction unmatched. This CDR3 comprises 14 residues. The CDR3 region is CASSRQGADNEQFF. DNA for the CDR3: TGTGCCAGTAGTAGACAGGGGGCGGACAATGAGCAGTTCTTC.

The rearrangement links TRBV2 to TRBJ1-5; unclear D gene. CDR1 is SNHLY and CDR2 is FYNNEI in the germline V gene. The length of the CDR3 is 14 residues. V was cut by 8 bases and J by 1 base, with 12 bases left in between. The chain's CDR3 is CASSEAESNQPQHF. As DNA, the CDR3 is TGTGCCAGCTCGGAGGCAGAGAGCAATCAGCCCCAGCATTTT.

A single count supports this clone. The chain combines TRBV30 with TRBJ2-1, with D possibly being TRBD1 (6 bases). V lost 6 bases, J lost 0 bases, and 12 bases lay in between. Germline CDR1 GTSNPN, CDR2 SVGIG (reference sequence). CDR3 size: 14 residues. The CDR3 loop is CACKRGSSYNEQFF. In nucleotides, the CDR3 is TGTGCCTGCAAGAGGGGGAGCTCCTACAATGAGCAGTTCTTC.